This entry lists 9 T cell receptor beta chains sequenced from one sample in a study of OX40 agonist ivuxolimab in advanced cancers. The table came from immunoSEQ multiplex PCR; TCRdb's copy has only in-frame clones and leaves some out. The table has about 23,000 clones, around four fifths seen once. This sample comprised CD4+ or CD8+ T cells sorted from blood, obtained in a trial of the OX40 agonist ivuxolimab. The receptors were gathered from an adult with an advanced solid tumor such as melanoma, head and neck, liver or kidney cancer.

The rearrangement uses TRBV15 and TRBJ2-1; a weak D match, TRBD1 (6 bases). The CDR3 is 14 amino acids. Trimming cost V 9 bases and J 8 bases, with 20 bases left between them. Germline CDR1 reads LNHNV; CDR2 reads YYDKDF (reference sequence). CDR3 sequence (DNA): TGTGCCACAGCTTGGGACACGCTGAGTCATGAGCAGTTCTTC. It codes for CATAWDTLSHEQFF.

This clone is medium-sized. The CDR3 loop is CASSLDVSGTGELFF. The CDR3 DNA reads as TGTGCCAGCAGCTTGGATGTTAGCGGGACCGGGGAGCTGTTTTTT. V usage is TRBV5-4 and J usage is TRBJ2-2; TRBD2 agrees at 7 bases. This CDR3 spans 15 amino acids. Per germline, CDR1 SGHNT and CDR2 YYREEE (reference sequence). Germline trimming cut 0 bases from V and 5 bases from J; bases unmatched to any gene: 4.

The count of this clone is one. CDR3 coding DNA: TGTGCCAGCAGTTCAGAGTACGAGCAGTACTTC. Amino acid sequence: CASSSEYEQYF. The chain employs TRBV5-6 and TRBJ2-7; D remains unclear. The germline gives CDR1 SGHDT, CDR2 YYEEEE. Trimming pared 5 bases from V and 4 bases from J, leaving 7 bases between. The CDR3 sequence is 11 residues long.

The chain is built from TRBV18 and TRBJ1-2; tentatively, D is TRBD1 (5 bases). Germline V gives CDR1 KGHSH, CDR2 LQKENI. This CDR3 is built from 16 residues. The V and J ends lost 0 bases and 3 bases respectively, with 14 bases between them. CDR3 loop: CASSPPGPRGDYGYTF. CDR3 bases: TGTGCCAGCTCACCACCAGGTCCGAGGGGCGACTATGGCTACACCTTC.

The chain has TRBV6-6 and TRBJ1-4; D is ambiguous. CDR1 MNHNY and CDR2 SVGAGI come from the germline V gene (reference sequence). This CDR3 contains 13 residues. Trimming left V 2 bases short and J 7 bases short, with 8 bases between. The CDR3 nucleotides read TGTGCCAGCAGTTACCCCTCCGGTGAAAAACTGTTTTTT. Its translation: CASSYPSGEKLFF.

J is TRBJ1-2 and V is TRBV2; 8 bases map to TRBD1. V gave up 6 bases and J gave up 4 bases; unmatched junction bases: 4. The germline V gene encodes CDR1 SNHLY and CDR2 FYNNEI. The CDR3 runs 13 residues. The CDR3 region is CASRGTGFYGYTF. The CDR3 DNA reads TGTGCCAGCAGGGGGACAGGCTTCTATGGCTACACCTTC.

The J gene is TRBJ2-5, the V gene TRBV5-1; D possibly corresponds to TRBD1 (7 bases). With 4 bases removed from V and 2 bases from J, the gap between germline ends came to 18 bases. Germline V gene lookup returns CDR1 SGHRS and CDR2 YFSETQ. This CDR3 is 16 amino acids long. The CDR3 is CASSRGDLQGQETQYF. For the CDR3, the DNA is TGCGCCAGCAGCCGCGGGGACCTACAGGGGCAAGAGACCCAGTACTTC. Drawing the rest from reference TRBV5-1 and TRBJ2-5, the complete variable domain is KAGVTQTPRYLIKTRGQQVTLSCSPISGHRSVSWYQQTPGQGLQFLFEYFSETQRNKGNFPGRFSGRQFSNSRSEMNVSTLELGDSALYLCASSRGDLQGQETQYFGPGTRLLVL.

This chain links TRBV28 with TRBJ1-6; D may be TRBD1 (5 bases). The CDR3 is made up of 14 amino acids. The V gene's germline CDR1 is MDHEN and CDR2 SYDVKM. Trimming cost V 2 bases and J 9 bases, with 11 bases left between them. The CDR3 nucleotides are TGTGCCAGCAGTTTAAAGGCGAGGGGTTCACCCCTCCACTTT. It yields the protein CASSLKARGSPLHF. Full variable domain (outside the CDR3, taken from reference TRBV28 and TRBJ1-6): DVKVTQSSRYLVKRTGEKVFLECVQDMDHENMFWYRQDPGLGLRLIYFSYDVKMKEKGDIPEGYSVSREKKERFSLILESASTNQTSMYLCASSLKARGSPLHFGNGTRLTVT.

This clone has only one observation. CDR3 sequence (DNA): TGTGCCAGCAGCTACTCCAGGGAAGGGGAGCAGTTCTTC. Translated: CASSYSREGEQFF. J is TRBJ2-1 and V is TRBV7-2, with D possibly being TRBD1 (5 bases). Per germline, CDR1 SGHTA and CDR2 FQGNSA. V lost 4 bases to trimming and J lost 10 bases, with 14 bases between them. The CDR3 runs to 13 residues.